These 21 T cell receptor beta chains originate from one sample sequenced in a study of shared clonotypes between healthy human individuals (dated by TCRdb to about 2020). Library construction relied on the immunoSEQ multiplex PCR assay. The table comes from immuneACCESS by way of TCRdb, which keeps in-frame sequences with V and J called. Part of the clones is missing from these tables; in studies checked, under half for an unresolved V gene and the rest for unknown reasons. The sample yields around 560,000 clones; approximately 95% were counted once. In total, the top ten clones hold around 0.12% of the sample. For the CD8 naive samples, CD45RO-negative cells were positively selected for CCR7, yielding a CD45RA+CCR7+ population from which TemRA cells were excluded. The sequenced sample was naive CD8+ T cells sorted from blood. The sample's cell subset or site label, decoded: CD45RA+CCR7+. The receptors shown here come from a woman aged 25-40 years in good health.

In this sample, this clone turned up a few times. This chain joins TRBV7-9 and TRBJ1-1; TRBD1 matches at 8 bases. This CDR3 has 12 amino acids. With V trimmed by 3 bases and J by 9 bases, 3 bases remained unmatched. Germline V gives CDR1 SEHNR, CDR2 FQNEAQ (reference sequence). CDR3: CASSLGQAQAFF. CDR3 nucleotide sequence: TGTGCCAGCAGCTTGGGACAGGCTCAAGCTTTCTTT.

J is TRBJ1-5 and V is TRBV28; D not certain. Per germline, CDR1 MDHEN and CDR2 SYDVKM. This CDR3 is 13 amino acids long. V shed 4 bases and J shed 6 bases, with 10 bases lying between them. CDR3 protein: CASSSLEAQPQHF. CDR3 in DNA: TGTGCCAGCAGTTCGTTGGAGGCTCAGCCCCAGCATTTT.

V and J are TRBV6-5 and TRBJ2-7; D gene uncertain. There are 14 residues in the CDR3. V lost 5 bases to trimming and J lost 6 bases, with 17 bases between them. CDR1 and CDR2 from the germline V gene are MNHEY and SVGAGI. The CDR3 loop reads CASSRQWAVGEQYF. The CDR3, as DNA: TGTGCCAGCAGTCGCCAGTGGGCCGTCGGCGAGCAGTACTTC.

The chain combines TRBV10-3 with TRBJ2-4; 9 nucleotides match TRBD1. Trimming took 6 bases from V and 6 from J; bases not matched to a gene: 6. The CDR3 covers 14 residues. Per germline, CDR1 ENHRY and CDR2 SYGVKD. CDR3 residues: CAISDRGSGNIQYF. The CDR3 nucleotides are TGTGCCATCAGCGACAGGGGGTCAGGAAACATTCAGTACTTC.

The genes are TRBV4-1 and TRBJ2-3; 8 nucleotides line up with TRBD2. The CDR3 has 19 amino acids. Germline values: CDR1 MGHRA, CDR2 YSYEKL. Trimming removed 1 base from V and 2 bases from J; junction bases left unmatched: 14. DNA of the CDR3: TGCGCCAGCAGCCAAGGGGCACTAGCGGAGCCCCAAGACACAGATACGCAGTATTTT. It is translated as CASSQGALAEPQDTDTQYF.

The chain joins TRBV6-5 to TRBJ2-7; weak D call: TRBD2 (5 bases). The germline V and J ends were trimmed by 1 base and 2 bases, with 12 bases remaining between them. CDR1 and CDR2 from the germline V gene are MNHEY and SVGAGI. The length of the CDR3 is 15 residues. The CDR3, as DNA: TGTGCCAGCAGTTACTTCCCGGGGATAACCTACGAGCAGTACTTC. It encodes CASSYFPGITYEQYF.

The gene calls are TRBV7-2 and TRBJ2-7; TRBD2 matches 11 bases. The V segment lost 4 bases and the J segment 3 bases; nucleotides outside the gene matches: 5. Looked up from germline, CDR1 is SGHTA and CDR2 is FQGNSA. The CDR3 runs 15 residues. The CDR3: CASSSLAGGSYEQYF. DNA for the CDR3: TGTGCCAGCAGCTCCTTAGCGGGGGGGAGCTACGAGCAGTACTTC.

This clone was seen a single time. Other DNA sequences from this sample encode an identical CDR3 as well. The CDR3 nucleotides are TGTGCCAGCAGTTCCGGGGGGGAGCAGTACTTC. Its translation: CASSSGGEQYF. The chain joins TRBV28 to TRBJ2-7, with 7 bases lining up with TRBD2. The CDR3 runs 11 residues. J lost 7 bases, V lost 4 bases, and 1 base had no gene match. Germline V lookup: CDR1 MDHEN, CDR2 SYDVKM. The complete variable domain, with remaining parts taken from reference TRBV28 and TRBJ2-7, reads DVKVTQSSRYLVKRTGEKVFLECVQDMDHENMFWYRQDPGLGLRLIYFSYDVKMKEKGDIPEGYSVSREKKERFSLILESASTNQTSMYLCASSSGGEQYFGPGTRLTVT.

This rearrangement joins TRBV4-1 to TRBJ1-6, with D uncertain. The CDR3 runs 14 residues. V was shortened by 1 base and J by 6 bases, with 7 bases between the two germline ends. Germline CDR1 MGHRA, CDR2 YSYEKL. The CDR3 DNA reads TGCGCCAGCAGCCAAGCGGAGACTAATTCACCCCTCCACTTT. The encoded protein is CASSQAETNSPLHF.

This chain joins TRBV6-5 and TRBJ2-1; D is uncertain. The CDR3 is made up of 14 amino acids. CDR1 and CDR2 (germline): MNHEY, SVGAGI. Deletions cut 2 bases from V and 4 bases from J, with 9 bases between. The CDR3 sequence is CASSYEFKYNEQFF. As DNA, the CDR3 is TGTGCCAGCAGTTACGAGTTTAAGTACAATGAGCAGTTCTTC.

Regarding this clone: One junction end does not reproduce the germline sequence, and a read error may be involved. This chain joins TRBV13 and TRBJ1-3; maybe TRBD1 (5 bases). Germline values: CDR1 PRHDT, CDR2 FYEKMQ (reference sequence). The CDR3 is 14 residues long. In DNA, the CDR3 is TGTGCCAGCAGCCTAGGAGGGGTCGGAAACACCATATATTTT. This gives the protein CASSLGGVGNTIYF.

Comments on this clone: The identical CDR3 is also encoded by other nucleotide sequences in the sample. The chain is built from TRBV28 and TRBJ2-1, with D hard to call. The CDR3 spans 10 residues. Germline V gene lookup returns CDR1 MDHEN and CDR2 SYDVKM. Trimming shortened V by 2 bases and J by 7 bases, and 0 bases separated the two germline ends. The CDR3 nucleotides read TGTGCCAGCAGTTTAAATGAGCAGTTCTTC. This codes for CASSLNEQFF. Complete variable domain (other parts from reference TRBV28 and TRBJ2-1): DVKVTQSSRYLVKRTGEKVFLECVQDMDHENMFWYRQDPGLGLRLIYFSYDVKMKEKGDIPEGYSVSREKKERFSLILESASTNQTSMYLCASSLNEQFFGPGTRLTVL.

The chain has TRBV28 and TRBJ2-2; perhaps TRBD2 as D (5 bases). Germline assignment: CDR1 MDHEN and CDR2 SYDVKM. The CDR3 spans 14 residues. Deletions cut 10 bases from V and 5 bases from J, with 17 bases between. The CDR3 spells CATGERAWTGELFF. The CDR3 DNA follows: TGTGCCACCGGGGAGAGGGCATGGACCGGGGAGCTGTTTTTT.

The chain combines TRBV5-1 with TRBJ2-7; D is unresolved. The length of the CDR3 is 15 residues. Germline CDR1 and CDR2: SGHRS and YFSETQ. V was clipped by 4 bases and J by 2 bases, with 16 bases between them. Written as DNA, the CDR3 is TGCGCCAGCAGCCCCTATCCGGACGGCGCCTACGAGCAGTACTTC. The encoded protein is CASSPYPDGAYEQYF. The complete variable domain, with remaining parts taken from reference TRBV5-1 and TRBJ2-7, reads KAGVTQTPRYLIKTRGQQVTLSCSPISGHRSVSWYQQTPGQGLQFLFEYFSETQRNKGNFPGRFSGRQFSNSRSEMNVSTLELGDSALYLCASSPYPDGAYEQYFGPGTRLTVT.

The rearrangement joins TRBV7-2 to TRBJ2-7, with 11 positions matching TRBD2. The CDR3 totals 16 residues. With 3 bases clipped from V and 3 bases from J, the junction kept 7 bases outside the gene matches. Germline V gene data show CDR1 as SGHTA and CDR2 as FQGNSA. As DNA, the CDR3 is TGTGCCAGCAGCTTGGCGTACGGACTAGCGGGCTACGAGCAGTACTTC. Translation: CASSLAYGLAGYEQYF.

The chain is built from TRBV19 and TRBJ2-1; 14 bases are a match to TRBD2. The CDR3 totals 14 residues. Germline CDR1 and CDR2: LNHDA and SQIVND (reference sequence). Trimming at V came to 4 bases and at J to 9 bases, leaving 2 bases not matched to a gene. CDR3 in amino acids: CASSTGTSGGEQFF. In DNA, the CDR3 is TGTGCCAGTAGTACCGGGACTAGCGGGGGTGAGCAGTTCTTC. Together with reference TRBV19 and TRBJ2-1, the CDR3 gives the full variable domain: DGGITQSPKYLFRKEGQNVTLSCEQNLNHDAMYWYRQDPGQGLRLIYYSQIVNDFQKGDIAEGYSVSREKKESFPLTVTSAQKNPTAFYLCASSTGTSGGEQFFGPGTRLTVL.

This chain connects TRBV27 to TRBJ2-1; D not resolved. Trimming stripped 0 bases from V and 10 bases from J, with 7 bases between. The germline V gene encodes CDR1 MNHEY and CDR2 SMNVEV (reference sequence). The CDR3 is 12 amino acids. CDR3 nucleotide sequence: TGTGCCAGCAGTTTATCAGGCCTCGAGCAGTTCTTC. It translates to CASSLSGLEQFF.

The V call is TRBV28, the J call TRBJ1-5; 10 bases map to TRBD1. V trimming: 6 bases; J trimming: 4 bases; junction bases outside the gene matches: 9. The CDR3 is 16 amino acids. The germline V gene encodes CDR1 MDHEN and CDR2 SYDVKM. In DNA, the CDR3 is TGTGCCAGCAGACGGAGGGGGACAGGGGTAAATCAGCCCCAGCATTTT. It specifies CASRRRGTGVNQPQHF.

The chain has TRBV28 and TRBJ1-2; D remains ambiguous. CDR1 is MDHEN, CDR2 SYDVKM, per germline. Trimming removed 3 bases from V and 1 base from J, with 6 bases in between. CDR3 length equals 13 residues. The CDR3 DNA sequence: TGTGCCAGCAGTTTCCAGAATAACTATGGCTACACCTTC. Residues: CASSFQNNYGYTF.

V gene TRBV30 combines with J gene TRBJ2-3; 8 bases line up with TRBD2. This CDR3 spans 15 amino acids. Germline V lookup: CDR1 GTSNPN, CDR2 SVGIG (reference sequence). V shed 3 bases, J shed 3 bases, and the junction held 8 bases outside the gene matches. This CDR3 reads CAWRAEREMTDTQYF. In DNA form, the CDR3 reads TGTGCCTGGAGGGCTGAGCGGGAGATGACAGATACGCAGTATTTT.

The chain has TRBV4-1 and TRBJ2-5; 7 bases fit TRBD2. The germline V gene encodes CDR1 MGHRA and CDR2 YSYEKL. The CDR3 has 17 residues. The ends lost 1 base at V and 5 bases at J; junction bases unmatched: 13. DNA of the CDR3: TGCGCCAGCAGCCAAGTGGTTAGCGGAAGAGCGGGGGAGACCCAGTACTTC. It translates to CASSQVVSGRAGETQYF.